These T cell receptor beta chains were read from a single sample in a study of blood T cell repertoires in COVID-19. Produced via immunoSEQ multiplex PCR; TCRdb's table is partial and in-frame only. The sample shows some 250,000 clones, 83% of them seen only once. The sequencing input was peripheral blood. The origin of the receptors is a man aged 40-55 years with active or convalescent COVID-19. Both conserved end residues are part of each CDR3. D genes are given only for firm matches. Clone size, where shown, is once, few, many, or a class for clones that have expanded.

>NA|NA|TRBV27|TRBJ1-3
TGTGCCAGCAGTCCAATAGACGGAGGCTCTGGAAACACCATATATTTT
CASSPIDGGSGNTIYF
>NA|once|TRBV5-1|TRBJ2-3
TGCGCCAGCAGTTTGGGAGCCCCCACAGATACGCAGTATTTT
CASSLGAPTDTQYF
>NA|once|TRBV30|TRBJ2-1
TGTGCCTGGAGTGTAGCGGATGAGCAGTTCTTC
CAWSVADEQFF
>NA|once|TRBV6-5|TRBJ1-6
TGTGCCACCTCACCCGGGGGTAATTCACCCCTCCACTTT
CATSPGGNSPLHF
>NA|NA|TRBV27|TRBJ1-4
TGTGCCAGCAGTTCCCCTCCGGCGGGGGCGCGTGAAAAACTGTTTTTT
CASSSPPAGAREKLFF
>NA|NA|TRBV6-5|TRBJ1-2
TGTGCCAGCAGTTACACGGGGAATGGCTACACCTTC
CASSYTGNGYTF
>TRBD2|NA|TRBV19|TRBJ2-7
TGTGTCAGTAGTATGACCGGGGGGAAACACGAGCAGTACTTC
CVSSMTGGKHEQYF
>TRBD2|NA|TRBV6-4|TRBJ2-1
TGTGCCAGCAGTGACGGGACTAGTCATGAGCAGTTCTTC
CASSDGTSHEQFF
>NA|once|TRBV30|TRBJ1-6
TGTGCCTGGAGCGCACGGGGAAATTCACCCCTCCACTTT
CAWSARGNSPLHF
>TRBD2|NA|TRBV7-8|TRBJ2-1
TGTGCCAGCAGCAGGACTAGCGGTTGGGTCGAGCAGTTCTTC
CASSRTSGWVEQFF
>NA|NA|TRBV12-3/TRBV12-4|TRBJ1-2
TGTGCCAGCAGGGACAGATCCTGGGGCTACACCTTC
CASRDRSWGYTF
>NA|NA|TRBV19|TRBJ1-5
TGTGCCACCAACCTTAACCTGGGCGTTGGCAATCAGCCCCAGCATTTT
CATNLNLGVGNQPQHF
>NA|NA|TRBV7-3|TRBJ1-1
TGTGCCAGCAGCTTAATGGGCCCCGTGGCTTTCTTT
CASSLMGPVAFF
>NA|few|TRBV5-5|TRBJ1-1
TGTGCCAGCAGCTTGGCCCGGGGACCGGGAGGAGATACTGAAGCTTTCTTT
CASSLARGPGGDTEAFF
>NA|once|TRBV19|TRBJ2-2
TGTGCCAGTAGGTTACAGGAAAACACCGGGGAGCTGTTTTTT
CASRLQENTGELFF
>NA|NA|TRBV3-1/TRBV3-2|TRBJ2-2
TGTGCCAGCAGCCAAGATAGTTTAGCGAACACCGGGGAGCTGTTTTTT
CASSQDSLANTGELFF
>NA|once|TRBV10-3|TRBJ1-6
TGTGCCATCACCCGGGACAACCTTAACTCACCCCTCCACTTT
CAITRDNLNSPLHF
>TRBD1|NA|TRBV4-1|TRBJ2-2
TGCGCCAGCAGCCCGGACAGGGCTCCCGGGGAGCTGTTTTTT
CASSPDRAPGELFF
>TRBD2|NA|TRBV29-1|TRBJ2-1
TGCAGCGTTGCAGCCGGTCTAGCGGGGGGGCGCAATGAGCAGTTCTTC
CSVAAGLAGGRNEQFF
>TRBD1|NA|TRBV7-9|TRBJ2-5
TGTGCCAGCACCGTGACAGGGCAGGAGACCCAGTACTTC
CASTVTGQETQYF
>NA|NA|TRBV12-5|TRBJ1-1
TGTGCTAGTGGTTTGGACGTTGGGAGGAGCACTGAAGCTTTCTTT
CASGLDVGRSTEAFF
>TRBD1|NA|TRBV29-1|TRBJ2-2
TGCAGCGTTGGACTGGGACAGAGAAAGAACACCGGGGAGCTGTTTTTT
CSVGLGQRKNTGELFF
>TRBD1|NA|TRBV5-5|TRBJ1-1
TGTGCCAGCAGCCAAAGACAGGGGGGAACTGAAGCTTTCTTT
CASSQRQGGTEAFF
>NA|NA|TRBV12-3/TRBV12-4|TRBJ2-3
TGTGCCAGCAGTTTCCGACTGGGTGCGCAGTATTTT
CASSFRLGAQYF
>TRBD1|NA|TRBV9|TRBJ2-2
TGTGCCAGCAGCGCCGGACAGGGGATCAGCACCGGGGAGCTGTTTTTT
CASSAGQGISTGELFF
>NA|few|TRBV12-3/TRBV12-4|TRBJ2-1
TGTGCCAGCAGCATAGAGAATGAGCAGTTCTTC
CASSIENEQFF
>NA|NA|TRBV19|TRBJ1-5
TGTGCCAGTAGTCAACAGCCAACACTCCATCAGCCCCAGCATTTT
CASSQQPTLHQPQHF
>TRBD1|NA|TRBV10-3|TRBJ2-5
TGTGCCACCAACGTGGGACAGGGAAAAGAGACCCAGTACTTC
CATNVGQGKETQYF
>TRBD2|NA|TRBV4-2|TRBJ2-2
TGTGCCAGCAGCCCGGGACTAGCGGGAGCCGGGGAGCTGTTTTTT
CASSPGLAGAGELFF
>NA|once|TRBV27|TRBJ2-7
TGTGCCAGCAGTTTAAAAGTGGAGAACACCTACGAGCAGTACTTC
CASSLKVENTYEQYF
>TRBD2|once|TRBV9|TRBJ2-2
TGTGCCAGCAGCATCCGGACTAGCGGGATTAACACCGGGGAGCTGTTTTTT
CASSIRTSGINTGELFF
>NA|NA|TRBV7-8|TRBJ2-5
TGTGCCAGCAGCCCTATCGTAGAGACCCAGTACTTC
CASSPIVETQYF
>NA|once|TRBV5-1|TRBJ2-7
TGCGCCAGCAGCGAACCCAGGTATGAAGGGGCCCCCGGCTACGAGCAGTACTTC
CASSEPRYEGAPGYEQYF
>TRBD1|many|TRBV6-5|TRBJ1-5
TGTGCCAGCAGTAGACAGGGGGCCAATCAGCCCCAGCATTTT
CASSRQGANQPQHF
>TRBD1|NA|TRBV19|TRBJ1-2
TGTGCCAGTAGTCGGGGACAGGGAGACTATGGCTACACCTTC
CASSRGQGDYGYTF
>NA|NA|TRBV14|TRBJ1-3
TGTGCCAGCAGCTTGATACGAACCGGGGGCACCATATATTTT
CASSLIRTGGTIYF
>NA|NA|TRBV4-1|TRBJ2-4
TGCGCCAGCAGCTCCCAGGCCATTCAGTACTTC
CASSSQAIQYF
>TRBD1|once|TRBV2|TRBJ1-2
TGTGCCAGCAGGGGGGACAGCTTCTTTGGCTACACCTTC
CASRGDSFFGYTF
>NA|few|TRBV2|TRBJ2-1
TGTGCCAGCAGTTCTCGCAAGGGACTCGTGTCCTACAATGAGCAGTTCTTC
CASSSRKGLVSYNEQFF
>TRBD2|NA|TRBV7-9|TRBJ2-7
TGTGCCAGCAGCCCCCCCGGGGGGGTGGTCGAGCAGTACTTC
CASSPPGGVVEQYF
>TRBD1|NA|TRBV24-1|TRBJ2-1
TGTGCCACCAGTGACCAGGGGGCAAGGGAGCAGTTCTTC
CATSDQGAREQFF
>TRBD1|NA|TRBV27|TRBJ1-2
TGTGCCAGCAGTTCGGACAGGGCCAGGTCCTCCTATGGCTACACCTTC
CASSSDRARSSYGYTF
>NA|few|TRBV7-2|TRBJ2-7
TGTGCCAGCAGCCGCGGACAGCCAACCTCCTACGAGCAGTACTTC
CASSRGQPTSYEQYF
>TRBD1|NA|TRBV30|TRBJ2-5
TGTGCCTGGAGACGGACAGGGTCGGTTGAGACCCAGTACTTC
CAWRRTGSVETQYF
>NA|NA|TRBV27|TRBJ2-5
TGTGCCAGCTCCTCCGGGAACCAAGAGACCCAGTACTTC
CASSSGNQETQYF
>TRBD1|NA|TRBV10-3|TRBJ2-7
TGTGCCATCAGTGAAGGACAGGGAAGGCCCCTCGGGTACGAGCAGTACTTC
CAISEGQGRPLGYEQYF
>TRBD1|NA|TRBV29-1|TRBJ2-1
TGCAGCGTTGAAGATCGGGGACAGTTGAGCAATGAGCAGTTCTTC
CSVEDRGQLSNEQFF
>TRBD1|NA|TRBV30|TRBJ1-5
TGTGCCTGGGAGAAGGACAGGGGATGGCCCCAGCATTTT
CAWEKDRGWPQHF
>NA|few|TRBV29-1|TRBJ1-1
TGCAGCGCTCTCAGGACAGACCAAAACACTGAAGCTTTCTTT
CSALRTDQNTEAFF
>NA|NA|TRBV14|TRBJ1-6
TGTGCCAGCAGGACAAAACCCCTCCACTTT
CASRTKPLHF
>TRBD1|NA|TRBV30|TRBJ1-1
TGTGCCTGCCCCGGGACAGGGGGCGAAAAGAACACTGAAGCTTTCTTT
CACPGTGGEKNTEAFF
>TRBD1|NA|TRBV10-1|TRBJ1-5
TGCGCCAGCAGTGAGATTGGGACAGCCGAGAGTGGCAATCAGCCCCAGCATTTT
CASSEIGTAESGNQPQHF
>NA|NA|TRBV5-1|TRBJ2-3
TGCGCCAGCTCGGCGGCCTCGGAAGATACGCAGTATTTT
CASSAASEDTQYF
>TRBD2|NA|TRBV3-1/TRBV3-2|TRBJ2-1
TGTGCCAGCAGCCAAGGACTAGCGGGAGGGGGTGAGCAGTTCTTC
CASSQGLAGGGEQFF
>NA|NA|TRBV7-8|TRBJ2-7
TGTGCCAGCAGCTCTCGTCAGGAGGCGTTTACCTACGAGCAGTACTTC
CASSSRQEAFTYEQYF
>NA|NA|TRBV19|TRBJ1-1
TGTGCCAGTAGTCCCGACCCTCTAGGCGGAGCTTTCTTT
CASSPDPLGGAFF
>NA|NA|TRBV7-9|TRBJ1-1
TGTGCCAGCAGCGGTCAGGGAGGAGGAACTGAAGCTTTCTTT
CASSGQGGGTEAFF